This T cell receptor (beta chain) stems from a study of blood T cell repertoires in COVID-19. Looking at the study overall: Nucleic acid was either cDNA or gDNA, and it came from T cells, B-cell-depleted T cells, or PBMCs.

In the original analysis: Estimated nucleated cell counts came from reference gene primer amplification. Method: immunoSEQ multiplex PCR; TCRdb's copy keeps in-frame clones and lacks some. V and J calls plus clone size are reproduced from that table; the DNA served to infer D and trimming. The data show roughly 250,000 clones, about 90% seen once. Germline CDR1 reads SGHRS; CDR2 reads YFSETQ. With 2 bases removed from V and 0 bases from J, the gap between germline ends came to 12 bases. The CDR3 covers 16 residues. Cohorts were based on clinical histories the participants reported. Two negative PCRs, clearance, or symptom resolution characterized the recovered Cohort 3 donors.

The chain is built from TRBV5-1 and TRBJ1-3; D perhaps matches TRBD1 (6 bases). This TCR derives from a woman aged 18-29 years who had recovered from COVID-19. The sequenced sample consisted of PBMCs or T cells enriched from blood (not recorded which). The chain's CDR3 is CASSFETGPSGNTIYF. The CDR3 bases are TGCGCCAGCAGCTTCGAGACAGGTCCCTCTGGAAACACCATATATTTT.